These T cell receptor beta chains were read from a single sample in a study of blood T cell repertoires in COVID-19. Libraries were prepared by immunoSEQ multiplex PCR; TCRdb keeps only in-frame clonotypes and omits some of them. The data hold fewer than 300,000 clones, with approximately 90% observed a single time. Sequenced: peripheral blood. The receptor source for this set is a woman in her thirties with COVID-19, enrolled during active disease. Each CDR3 is given with its conserved first and last residue. Each record gives: clone size, J gene, D gene, V gene, CDR3 protein, CDR3 DNA. The D gene is left open where the match is weak. The size field is filled for only some rows; it gives once, few, many or a size class.

abundance: .
j_gene: TRBJ1-1
d_gene: .
v_gene: TRBV7-2
CDR3aa: CASGQWWNTEAFF
CDR3nt: TGTGCCAGCGGTCAGTGGTGGAACACTGAAGCTTTCTTT

abundance: .
j_gene: TRBJ2-3
d_gene: TRBD2
v_gene: TRBV10-2
CDR3aa: CASSPRTSGSDTQYF
CDR3nt: TGCGCCAGCAGTCCGAGGACTAGCGGGAGTGATACGCAGTATTTT

abundance: .
j_gene: TRBJ2-1
d_gene: TRBD2
v_gene: TRBV27
CDR3aa: CAIAGTSGRWPYNEQFF
CDR3nt: TGTGCCATAGCCGGGACTAGCGGGAGGTGGCCCTACAATGAGCAGTTCTTC

abundance: once
j_gene: TRBJ1-5
d_gene: .
v_gene: TRBV6-5
CDR3aa: CASSRTRDTRQPQHF
CDR3nt: TGTGCCAGCAGTCGCACTCGGGACACCAGGCAGCCCCAGCATTTT

abundance: .
j_gene: TRBJ1-1
d_gene: .
v_gene: TRBV27
CDR3aa: CASSFSSGGPEAFF
CDR3nt: TGTGCCAGCAGTTTTTCGAGCGGGGGCCCTGAAGCTTTCTTT

abundance: .
j_gene: TRBJ1-6
d_gene: .
v_gene: TRBV27
CDR3aa: CASSKSDTTNSPLHF
CDR3nt: TGTGCCAGCAGTAAATCCGACACGACAAATTCACCCCTCCACTTT

abundance: .
j_gene: TRBJ2-1
d_gene: .
v_gene: TRBV21-1
CDR3aa: CASSIAGGYNEQFF
CDR3nt: TGTGCCAGCAGCATAGCGGGAGGCTACAATGAGCAGTTCTTC

abundance: few
j_gene: TRBJ2-7
d_gene: .
v_gene: TRBV27
CDR3aa: CASSSPRETYEQYF
CDR3nt: TGTGCCAGCAGTTCACCCCGGGAAACCTACGAGCAGTACTTC

abundance: .
j_gene: TRBJ1-1
d_gene: .
v_gene: TRBV6-5
CDR3aa: CASSWGSNTEAFF
CDR3nt: TGTGCCAGCAGCTGGGGCTCGAACACTGAAGCTTTCTTT

abundance: .
j_gene: TRBJ1-1
d_gene: .
v_gene: TRBV6-5
CDR3aa: CASRQQDFEAFF
CDR3nt: TGTGCCAGCAGGCAACAGGATTTTGAAGCTTTCTTT

abundance: .
j_gene: TRBJ1-4
d_gene: TRBD1
v_gene: TRBV19
CDR3aa: CASSIMGQGDEKLFF
CDR3nt: TGTGCCAGTAGTATAATGGGACAGGGAGATGAAAAACTGTTTTTT

abundance: .
j_gene: TRBJ1-5
d_gene: .
v_gene: TRBV3-1/TRBV3-2
CDR3aa: CASSSSGEASNQPQHF
CDR3nt: TGTGCCAGCAGCTCCAGTGGGGAGGCCAGCAATCAGCCCCAGCATTTT

abundance: .
j_gene: TRBJ2-1
d_gene: .
v_gene: TRBV11-2
CDR3aa: CASTQGGSYNEQFF
CDR3nt: TGTGCCAGCACCCAGGGGGGCTCCTACAATGAGCAGTTCTTC

abundance: once
j_gene: TRBJ2-5
d_gene: TRBD1
v_gene: TRBV30
CDR3aa: CARRNRGLETQYF
CDR3nt: TGTGCCCGGCGAAACAGGGGTTTGGAGACCCAGTACTTC

abundance: .
j_gene: TRBJ2-3
d_gene: TRBD2
v_gene: TRBV27
CDR3aa: CASSWGLAGVETQYF
CDR3nt: TGTGCCAGCAGTTGGGGACTAGCGGGAGTGGAGACGCAGTATTTT

abundance: .
j_gene: TRBJ2-7
d_gene: .
v_gene: TRBV18
CDR3aa: CASSPYGKSYEQYF
CDR3nt: TGTGCCAGCTCACCATATGGCAAAAGTTACGAGCAGTACTTC

abundance: .
j_gene: TRBJ2-7
d_gene: .
v_gene: TRBV27
CDR3aa: CASSFGSTYEQYF
CDR3nt: TGTGCCAGCAGTTTTGGGAGTACCTACGAGCAGTACTTC

abundance: .
j_gene: TRBJ1-2
d_gene: TRBD1
v_gene: TRBV7-9
CDR3aa: CASSPEDRGLGYTF
CDR3nt: TGTGCCAGCAGCCCCGAGGACAGGGGGCTTGGCTACACCTTC

abundance: .
j_gene: TRBJ1-1
d_gene: TRBD1
v_gene: TRBV7-2
CDR3aa: CASSARPGQGAKAFF
CDR3nt: TGTGCCAGCAGCGCTCGACCGGGACAGGGGGCCAAAGCTTTCTTT

abundance: once
j_gene: TRBJ2-2
d_gene: .
v_gene: TRBV5-1
CDR3aa: CATFRDTGELFF
CDR3nt: TGCGCCACCTTCAGGGACACCGGGGAGCTGTTTTTT

abundance: .
j_gene: TRBJ2-3
d_gene: .
v_gene: TRBV6-5
CDR3aa: CASFRGKDTDTQYF
CDR3nt: TGTGCCAGCTTTCGGGGAAAGGACACAGATACGCAGTATTTT

abundance: .
j_gene: TRBJ2-2
d_gene: .
v_gene: TRBV5-6
CDR3aa: CASSFSTGYNTGELFF
CDR3nt: TGTGCCAGCAGCTTCTCTACAGGGTACAACACCGGGGAGCTGTTTTTT

abundance: .
j_gene: TRBJ1-1
d_gene: .
v_gene: TRBV6-4
CDR3aa: CASSVNSMNTEAFF
CDR3nt: TGTGCCAGCAGTGTAAACAGCATGAACACTGAAGCTTTCTTT

abundance: .
j_gene: TRBJ2-7
d_gene: TRBD2
v_gene: TRBV6-1
CDR3aa: CASSEYGGRAYEQYF
CDR3nt: TGTGCCAGCAGTGAATATGGCGGGAGGGCTTACGAGCAGTACTTC

abundance: .
j_gene: TRBJ1-4
d_gene: .
v_gene: TRBV5-4
CDR3aa: CASSIQGMTNEKLFF
CDR3nt: TGTGCCAGCAGCATACAGGGTATGACTAATGAAAAACTGTTTTTT

abundance: .
j_gene: TRBJ1-5
d_gene: TRBD1
v_gene: TRBV6-4
CDR3aa: CASSGRQGASNQPQHF
CDR3nt: TGTGCCAGCAGTGGCCGACAGGGGGCGAGTAATCAGCCCCAGCATTTT

abundance: .
j_gene: TRBJ1-5
d_gene: TRBD1
v_gene: TRBV7-9
CDR3aa: CASSLGWDRENQPQHF
CDR3nt: TGTGCCAGCAGCTTAGGGTGGGACAGAGAAAATCAGCCCCAGCATTTT

abundance: .
j_gene: TRBJ2-3
d_gene: .
v_gene: TRBV24-1
CDR3aa: CATSDSREGHTDTQYF
CDR3nt: TGTGCCACCAGTGATTCCAGGGAGGGACACACAGATACGCAGTATTTT

abundance: .
j_gene: TRBJ2-7
d_gene: .
v_gene: TRBV9
CDR3aa: CASSGENYEQYF
CDR3nt: TGTGCCAGCAGCGGGGAGAACTACGAGCAGTACTTC

abundance: .
j_gene: TRBJ1-1
d_gene: .
v_gene: TRBV11-2
CDR3aa: CASSLDWRGAWTEAFF
CDR3nt: TGTGCCAGCAGCTTAGATTGGCGGGGGGCGTGGACTGAAGCTTTCTTT

abundance: .
j_gene: TRBJ2-3
d_gene: .
v_gene: TRBV7-9
CDR3aa: CASSLFQGLDTQYF
CDR3nt: TGTGCCAGCAGCTTATTTCAGGGCCTAGATACGCAGTATTTT

abundance: .
j_gene: TRBJ2-5
d_gene: .
v_gene: TRBV19
CDR3aa: CASSELPRETQYF
CDR3nt: TGTGCCAGTAGTGAACTGCCTAGAGAGACCCAGTACTTC

abundance: .
j_gene: TRBJ1-2
d_gene: TRBD1
v_gene: TRBV4-1
CDR3aa: CASSHRTGINYGYTF
CDR3nt: TGCGCCAGCAGCCATCGGACAGGGATTAACTATGGCTACACCTTC

abundance: .
j_gene: TRBJ1-1
d_gene: .
v_gene: TRBV12-5
CDR3aa: CASVQVGGTEAFF
CDR3nt: TGTGCTAGTGTGCAGGTGGGTGGCACTGAAGCTTTCTTT

abundance: once
j_gene: TRBJ2-7
d_gene: TRBD1
v_gene: TRBV5-1
CDR3aa: CASSFGQGSYEQYF
CDR3nt: TGCGCCAGCAGCTTCGGACAGGGCTCCTACGAGCAGTACTTC

abundance: .
j_gene: TRBJ1-1
d_gene: .
v_gene: TRBV19
CDR3aa: CASSIGKGGYTEAFF
CDR3nt: TGTGCCAGTAGTATAGGTAAGGGCGGGTACACTGAAGCTTTCTTT

abundance: .
j_gene: TRBJ1-2
d_gene: TRBD1
v_gene: TRBV29-1
CDR3aa: CSVEQGAGGYTF
CDR3nt: TGCAGCGTTGAACAGGGGGCCGGTGGCTACACCTTC

abundance: .
j_gene: TRBJ1-2
d_gene: TRBD1
v_gene: TRBV19
CDR3aa: CASSQFPGQGNYGYTF
CDR3nt: TGTGCCAGTAGCCAGTTCCCGGGACAGGGGAACTATGGCTACACCTTC

abundance: .
j_gene: TRBJ2-1
d_gene: TRBD2
v_gene: TRBV18
CDR3aa: CASSPRTSGGDEQFF
CDR3nt: TGTGCCAGCTCACCGCGGACTAGCGGGGGGGATGAGCAGTTCTTC

abundance: .
j_gene: TRBJ2-7
d_gene: .
v_gene: TRBV29-1
CDR3aa: CSVEGGYF
CDR3nt: TGCAGCGTCGAAGGCGGGTACTTC

abundance: .
j_gene: TRBJ1-2
d_gene: .
v_gene: TRBV3-1/TRBV3-2
CDR3aa: CASSQGARDYGYTF
CDR3nt: TGTGCCAGCAGCCAAGGGGCCAGGGACTATGGCTACACCTTC

abundance: .
j_gene: TRBJ1-2
d_gene: TRBD1
v_gene: TRBV4-2
CDR3aa: CASSQEVGQGAFGYTF
CDR3nt: TGTGCCAGCAGCCAAGAAGTCGGACAGGGGGCTTTTGGCTACACCTTC

abundance: .
j_gene: TRBJ2-2
d_gene: TRBD2
v_gene: TRBV7-3
CDR3aa: CASSSGLAGGPRTGELFF
CDR3nt: TGTGCCAGCAGCTCCGGACTAGCGGGAGGCCCGAGGACCGGGGAGCTGTTTTTT

abundance: .
j_gene: TRBJ1-3
d_gene: .
v_gene: TRBV5-4
CDR3aa: CASSLAGSGNTIYF
CDR3nt: TGTGCCAGCAGCTTGGCAGGGTCCGGAAACACCATATATTTT

abundance: .
j_gene: TRBJ1-1
d_gene: TRBD1
v_gene: TRBV29-1
CDR3aa: CSVVRTGNMNTEAFF
CDR3nt: TGCAGCGTTGTGCGGACAGGGAACATGAACACTGAAGCTTTCTTT

abundance: .
j_gene: TRBJ2-5
d_gene: .
v_gene: TRBV21-1
CDR3aa: CASSKSPTGDPQETQYF
CDR3nt: TGTGCCAGCAGCAAATCCCCGACAGGCGATCCACAAGAGACCCAGTACTTC

abundance: .
j_gene: TRBJ2-5
d_gene: .
v_gene: TRBV11-2
CDR3aa: CASSLVLRGETQYF
CDR3nt: TGTGCCAGCAGCTTAGTACTGCGAGGAGAGACCCAGTACTTC

abundance: .
j_gene: TRBJ2-5
d_gene: .
v_gene: TRBV29-1
CDR3aa: CSVEGLHQETQYF
CDR3nt: TGCAGCGTTGAGGGACTTCATCAAGAGACCCAGTACTTC

abundance: once
j_gene: TRBJ2-2
d_gene: TRBD2
v_gene: TRBV29-1
CDR3aa: CSVPWDGEGPSNTGELFF
CDR3nt: TGCAGCGTCCCCTGGGATGGGGAGGGCCCCTCGAACACCGGGGAGCTGTTTTTT

abundance: few
j_gene: TRBJ1-5
d_gene: TRBD1
v_gene: TRBV28
CDR3aa: CASSFRGTGQNQPQHF
CDR3nt: TGTGCCAGCAGTTTTAGGGGGACAGGGCAGAATCAGCCCCAGCATTTT

abundance: .
j_gene: TRBJ1-2
d_gene: .
v_gene: TRBV7-9
CDR3aa: CASSLVVQGLSYGYTF
CDR3nt: TGTGCCAGCAGCTTAGTAGTCCAGGGCCTGTCTTATGGCTACACCTTC

abundance: .
j_gene: TRBJ2-7
d_gene: TRBD2
v_gene: TRBV14
CDR3aa: CASSHRLAGVFEQYF
CDR3nt: TGTGCCAGCAGCCACCGACTAGCGGGAGTGTTCGAGCAGTACTTC

abundance: .
j_gene: TRBJ2-1
d_gene: .
v_gene: TRBV27
CDR3aa: CASTTAYNEQFF
CDR3nt: TGTGCCAGCACAACAGCATACAATGAGCAGTTCTTC

abundance: .
j_gene: TRBJ1-2
d_gene: .
v_gene: TRBV21-1
CDR3aa: CASSKARGGVNYGYTF
CDR3nt: TGTGCCAGCAGCAAAGCTCGTGGAGGAGTTAACTATGGCTACACCTTC

abundance: .
j_gene: TRBJ1-2
d_gene: .
v_gene: TRBV19
CDR3aa: CASSQGQGRYNYGYTF
CDR3nt: TGTGCCAGTAGCCAGGGGCAGGGTCGATATAACTATGGCTACACCTTC